This TCR beta chain was sequenced during a study of T-cell memory formation after mild COVID-19. TCRdb reprocessed the 5' RACE reads with MiXCR, giving one entry per CDR3 protein. The top ten hold 30% to 35% of the sample, which has 84,000 or so distinct CDR3 sequences, more than 11% seen once. The specimen sequenced was PBMCs or a T cell subset sorted from them (not recorded which). This TCR was sampled from an adult woman who had mild COVID-19 (a few samples of this study predate the infection). Cell type and time point are not known.

CDR3 bases: TGTGCCAGCACCGAGACAGGGGGAACAGATACGCAGTATTTT. Amino acid sequence: CASTETGGTDTQYF. J is TRBJ2-3 and V is TRBV13; the match to TRBD1 covers 9 bases. Germline V gives CDR1 PRHDT, CDR2 FYEKMQ (reference sequence). The CDR3 consists of 14 residues. With 7 bases clipped from V and 3 bases from J, the junction kept 5 bases outside the gene matches.